These T cell receptor beta chains were read from a single sample in a study of blood T cell repertoires in COVID-19. The table came from immunoSEQ multiplex PCR; TCRdb's copy has only in-frame clones and leaves some out. The sample includes just over 70,000 clones, about 80% of them seen just once. Specimen: peripheral blood. The receptors were gathered from a woman in her 70s with acute or convalescent COVID-19. Each CDR3 is given with its conserved first and last residue. D genes are given only for firm matches. Only part of the rows carry a size: once, few, many, or a class if the clone is expanded.

CDR3aa: CAINVAGGYNEQFF
CDR3nt: TGTGCCATCAATGTTGCGGGGGGCTACAATGAGCAGTTCTTC
j_gene: TRBJ2-1
d_gene: TRBD2
v_gene: TRBV10-3
abundance: NA

CDR3aa: CASSLVQAGEKLFF
CDR3nt: TGTGCCAGCAGCTTGGTACAGGCCGGTGAAAAACTGTTTTTT
j_gene: TRBJ1-4
d_gene: NA
v_gene: TRBV5-6
abundance: NA

CDR3aa: CASSPDRFSSGNTIYF
CDR3nt: TGTGCCAGCAGTCCGGACAGGTTCAGCTCTGGAAACACCATATATTTT
j_gene: TRBJ1-3
d_gene: TRBD1
v_gene: TRBV28
abundance: few

CDR3aa: CASSEVGEAAYNEQFF
CDR3nt: TGTGCCAGCAGTGAAGTTGGGGAGGCGGCCTACAATGAGCAGTTCTTC
j_gene: TRBJ2-1
d_gene: NA
v_gene: TRBV6-1
abundance: NA

CDR3aa: CASSSSYEQYF
CDR3nt: TGTGCCAGCAGTTCATCCTACGAGCAGTACTTC
j_gene: TRBJ2-7
d_gene: NA
v_gene: TRBV27
abundance: NA

CDR3aa: CASSLVGGKQFF
CDR3nt: TGTGCCAGCAGCTTAGTAGGAGGAAAGCAGTTCTTC
j_gene: TRBJ2-1
d_gene: NA
v_gene: TRBV7-9
abundance: once

CDR3aa: CASSQGPLSGVYNEQFF
CDR3nt: TGTGCCAGCAGCCAAGGACCCCTGAGCGGGGTCTACAATGAGCAGTTCTTC
j_gene: TRBJ2-1
d_gene: TRBD2
v_gene: TRBV3-1/TRBV3-2
abundance: NA

CDR3aa: CAWSLNKVNTEAFF
CDR3nt: TGTGCCTGGAGTCTGAACAAAGTGAACACTGAAGCTTTCTTT
j_gene: TRBJ1-1
d_gene: NA
v_gene: TRBV30
abundance: NA

CDR3aa: CASSLALGANEQFF
CDR3nt: TGTGCCAGCAGCTTGGCCCTAGGGGCCAATGAGCAGTTCTTC
j_gene: TRBJ2-1
d_gene: NA
v_gene: TRBV7-2
abundance: NA

CDR3aa: CSASSRVGQPQHF
CDR3nt: TGCAGTGCTAGTAGCAGGGTTGGTCAGCCCCAGCATTTT
j_gene: TRBJ1-5
d_gene: NA
v_gene: TRBV20-1
abundance: few

CDR3aa: CASSQVWSKLFF
CDR3nt: TGCGCCAGCAGCCAAGTTTGGAGCAAACTGTTTTTT
j_gene: TRBJ1-4
d_gene: NA
v_gene: TRBV4-1
abundance: few

CDR3aa: CASSSRVASEQYF
CDR3nt: TGTGCCAGCAGCTCCAGGGTTGCTAGCGAGCAGTACTTC
j_gene: TRBJ2-7
d_gene: NA
v_gene: TRBV7-3
abundance: few

CDR3aa: CASSQGDSYNEQFF
CDR3nt: TGTGCCAGCAGCCAAGGGGACAGCTACAATGAGCAGTTCTTC
j_gene: TRBJ2-1
d_gene: TRBD1
v_gene: TRBV3-1/TRBV3-2
abundance: NA

CDR3aa: CASRNRDYSNQPQHF
CDR3nt: TGTGCCAGCAGAAACAGGGATTATAGCAATCAGCCCCAGCATTTT
j_gene: TRBJ1-5
d_gene: NA
v_gene: TRBV2
abundance: NA

CDR3aa: CASSGDRGLGTEAFF
CDR3nt: TGTGCCAGCAGCGGGGACAGGGGGCTCGGCACTGAAGCTTTCTTT
j_gene: TRBJ1-1
d_gene: TRBD1
v_gene: TRBV5-6
abundance: NA

CDR3aa: CASSQSRTVWNTEAFF
CDR3nt: TGCGCCAGCAGTCAATCGAGGACAGTGTGGAACACTGAAGCTTTCTTT
j_gene: TRBJ1-1
d_gene: NA
v_gene: TRBV23-1
abundance: NA

CDR3aa: CASSVETGFADTQYF
CDR3nt: TGTGCCAGCAGCGTAGAAACAGGGTTCGCAGATACGCAGTATTTT
j_gene: TRBJ2-3
d_gene: NA
v_gene: TRBV9
abundance: NA

CDR3aa: CASSRSGQYEQYF
CDR3nt: TGTGCCAGCTCACGCTCGGGACAGTACGAGCAGTACTTC
j_gene: TRBJ2-7
d_gene: TRBD1
v_gene: TRBV18
abundance: NA

CDR3aa: CASSLDPGTGGYEQYF
CDR3nt: TGTGCCAGCAGCTTAGACCCCGGGACAGGAGGATACGAGCAGTACTTC
j_gene: TRBJ2-7
d_gene: TRBD1
v_gene: TRBV7-2
abundance: NA

CDR3aa: CASSPLAGANNEQFF
CDR3nt: TGTGCCAGCAGCCCCCTAGCGGGAGCCAACAATGAGCAGTTCTTC
j_gene: TRBJ2-1
d_gene: TRBD2
v_gene: TRBV9
abundance: NA